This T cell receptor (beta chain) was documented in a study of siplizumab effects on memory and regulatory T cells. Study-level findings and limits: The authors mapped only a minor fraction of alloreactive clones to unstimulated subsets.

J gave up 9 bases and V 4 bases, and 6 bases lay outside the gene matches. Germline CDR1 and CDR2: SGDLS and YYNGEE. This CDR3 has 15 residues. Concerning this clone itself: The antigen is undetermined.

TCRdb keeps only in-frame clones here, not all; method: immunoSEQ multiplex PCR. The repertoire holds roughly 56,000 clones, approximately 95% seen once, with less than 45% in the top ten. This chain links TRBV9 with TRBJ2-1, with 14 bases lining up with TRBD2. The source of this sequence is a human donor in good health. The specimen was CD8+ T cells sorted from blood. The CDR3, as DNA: TGTGCCAGCAGCCCAGGGACTAGCGGGAGTAGTGAGCAGTTCTTC. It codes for CASSPGTSGSSEQFF.